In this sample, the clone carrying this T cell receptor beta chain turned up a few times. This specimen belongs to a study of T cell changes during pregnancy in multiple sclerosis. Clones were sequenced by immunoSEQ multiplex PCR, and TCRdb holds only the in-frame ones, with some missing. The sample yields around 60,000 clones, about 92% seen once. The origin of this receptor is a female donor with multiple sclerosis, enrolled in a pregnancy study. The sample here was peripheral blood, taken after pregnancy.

The CDR3 region has the DNA TGTGCCAGCAGTCGGTGGGGCAGGGCCAATGAAAAACTGTTTTTT. This translates into CASSRWGRANEKLFF. The chain couples TRBV28 to TRBJ1-4; weak D call: TRBD1 (5 bases). The CDR3 spans 15 residues. Germline V gene sequence: CDR1 MDHEN, CDR2 SYDVKM. The V gene lost 5 bases and the J gene lost 5 bases, with 15 bases spanning the gap.